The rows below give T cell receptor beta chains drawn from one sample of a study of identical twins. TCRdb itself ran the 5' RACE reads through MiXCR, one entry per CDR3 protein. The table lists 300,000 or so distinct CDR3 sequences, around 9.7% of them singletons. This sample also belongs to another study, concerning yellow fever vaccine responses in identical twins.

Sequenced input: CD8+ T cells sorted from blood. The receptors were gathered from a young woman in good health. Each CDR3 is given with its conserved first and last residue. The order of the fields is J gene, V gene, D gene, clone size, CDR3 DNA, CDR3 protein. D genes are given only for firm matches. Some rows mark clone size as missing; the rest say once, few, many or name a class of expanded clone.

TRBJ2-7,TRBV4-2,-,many,TGTGCCAGCAGCCAACCTTCCGGGGACGAGCAGTACTTC,CASSQPSGDEQYF
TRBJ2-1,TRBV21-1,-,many,TGTGCCAGCAGCCGTTGCGGACTATCGAATGAGCAGTTCTTC,CASSRCGLSNEQFF
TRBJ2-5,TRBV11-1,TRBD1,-,TGTGCCAGCAGCTCCAGGGGGATTGAGACCCAGTACTTC,CASSSRGIETQYF
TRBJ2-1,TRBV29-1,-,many,TGCAGCGTTGAGGCGATGGGGACCGGGCAGTTCTTC,CSVEAMGTGQFF
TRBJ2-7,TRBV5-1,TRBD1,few,TGCGCCAGCAGCTTGGATGGGACAGCTTCCTACGAGCAGTACTTC,CASSLDGTASYEQYF
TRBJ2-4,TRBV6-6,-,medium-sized,TGTGCCAGCAGTCGACCCAAAAACATTCAGTACTTC,CASSRPKNIQYF
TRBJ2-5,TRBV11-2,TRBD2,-,TGTGCCAGCTGGGTGGCGGGACTAGGAAAAGAGACCCAGTACTTC,CASWVAGLGKETQYF
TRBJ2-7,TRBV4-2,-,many,TGTGCCAGCAGCCAAGAGAGGGGGGAATCCTACGAGCAGTACTTC,CASSQERGESYEQYF
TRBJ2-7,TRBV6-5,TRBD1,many,TGTGCCAGCAGTTTCACAGGGGGGAGCGAGCAGTACTTC,CASSFTGGSEQYF
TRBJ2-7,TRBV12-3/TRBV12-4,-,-,TGTGCCAGCACCCCAAAGAGTCTCTACGAGCAGTACTTC,CASTPKSLYEQYF
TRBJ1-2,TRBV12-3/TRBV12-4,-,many,TGTGCCAGCAGTTTAGCAGGGGTTTATGGCTACACCTTC,CASSLAGVYGYTF
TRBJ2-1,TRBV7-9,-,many,TGTGCCAGCAGCTTAGGTTTCTCGTCCAATGAGCAGTTCTTC,CASSLGFSSNEQFF
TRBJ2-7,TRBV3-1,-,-,TGTGCCAGCAGCCCCACTTTTAGCGCGGACTTCTACGAGCAGTACTTC,CASSPTFSADFYEQYF
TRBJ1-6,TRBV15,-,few,TGTGCCACCAGGAATTTTAATTCACCCCTCCACTTT,CATRNFNSPLHF
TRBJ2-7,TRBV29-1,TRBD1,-,TGCAGCGTTGAAGATGTGACAGGGAACCGCGAGCAGTACTTC,CSVEDVTGNREQYF
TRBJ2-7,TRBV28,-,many,TGTGCCAGCAGAATGGGTCTAGATTCCTACGAGCAGTACTTC,CASRMGLDSYEQYF
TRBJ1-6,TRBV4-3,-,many,TGCGCCAGCAGCCAAGAGAGGGTGGGGATCTCACCCCTCCACTTT,CASSQERVGISPLHF
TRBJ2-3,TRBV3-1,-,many,TGTGCCAGCAGCCCTCCGACCCCCCTCAGCACAGATACGCAGTATTTT,CASSPPTPLSTDTQYF
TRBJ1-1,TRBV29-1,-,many,TGCAGCGTGCCCGGGGCCGCGGCTTTCTTT,CSVPGAAAFF
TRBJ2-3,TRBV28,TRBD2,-,TGTGCCAGCAGTCCAAGGTCGGTAGCGGGGGCCCACACAGATACGCAGTATTTT,CASSPRSVAGAHTDTQYF
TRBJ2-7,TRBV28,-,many,TGTGCCAGCAGTTTTTTGGGCTCCTACGAGCAGTACTTC,CASSFLGSYEQYF
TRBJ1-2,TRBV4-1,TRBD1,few,TGCGCCAGCAGCCATCCTATTACAGGGGAAACGGGCTACACCTTC,CASSHPITGETGYTF
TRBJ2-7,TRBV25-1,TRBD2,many,TGTGCCAGCAGTGACCCCACTAGCGGGGCCTACGAGCAGTACTTC,CASSDPTSGAYEQYF
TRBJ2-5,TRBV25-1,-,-,TGTGCCAGCAGTGGAGGGGGGAACTTCCAAGAGACCCAGTACTTC,CASSGGGNFQETQYF
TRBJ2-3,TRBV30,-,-,TGTGCCTGGAGTGTACCAAGCTGGGGCACAGATACGCAGTATTTT,CAWSVPSWGTDTQYF
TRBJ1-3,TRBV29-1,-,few,TGCAGCGTTGAAGATTGGGCACCTGACTCTGGAAACACCATATATTTT,CSVEDWAPDSGNTIYF
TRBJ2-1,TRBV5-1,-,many,TGCGCCAGCAGCTTAAGGACCTACAATGAGCAGTTCTTC,CASSLRTYNEQFF
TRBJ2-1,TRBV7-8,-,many,TGTGCCAGCAGCCCACTAAACCCAGGACCCTACAATGAGCAGTTCTTC,CASSPLNPGPYNEQFF
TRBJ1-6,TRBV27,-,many,TGTGCCAGCAGTTTAGGCGGCGGAGGAAATTCACCCCTCCACTTT,CASSLGGGGNSPLHF
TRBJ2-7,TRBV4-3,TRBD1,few,TGCGCCAGCAGCCCCGGGACAGGACCATGGGGCGAGCAGTACTTC,CASSPGTGPWGEQYF
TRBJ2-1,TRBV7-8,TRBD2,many,TGTGCCAGCAGCCCCCGGGGGCTAGCGGGGGGAAATGAGCAGTTCTTC,CASSPRGLAGGNEQFF
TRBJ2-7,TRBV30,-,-,TGTGCCTGGACACCAGGGAACTACGAGCAGTACTTC,CAWTPGNYEQYF
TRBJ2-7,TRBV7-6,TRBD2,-,TGTGCCAGCAGCCCTAGAATAGCGGGAGTCGAGCAGTACTTC,CASSPRIAGVEQYF
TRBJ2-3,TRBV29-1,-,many,TGCAGCGTTGAATTTGTAGCTCTTAGCACAGATACGCAGTATTTT,CSVEFVALSTDTQYF
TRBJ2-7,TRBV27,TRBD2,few,TGTGCCAGCAGTTTGTCCGGGACTAGCGGGAGGGTGGTATACGAGCAGTACTTC,CASSLSGTSGRVVYEQYF
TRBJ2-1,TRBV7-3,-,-,TGTGCCAGCAGCTTAACGTATCCCGAGCAGTTGAGCTCCTACAATGAGCAGTTCTTC,CASSLTYPEQLSSYNEQFF
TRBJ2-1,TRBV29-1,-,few,TGCAGCGTTGAACCGGGGGACCGGGAAGAGCAGTTCTTC,CSVEPGDREEQFF
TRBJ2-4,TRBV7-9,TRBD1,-,TGTGCCAGCAGCTCTTCACCGACCTTGACAGGGAACATTCAGTACTTC,CASSSSPTLTGNIQYF
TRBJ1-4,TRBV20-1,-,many,TGCAGTGCTAGAGATTTAGGAGACCCCGATGAAAAACTGTTTTTT,CSARDLGDPDEKLFF
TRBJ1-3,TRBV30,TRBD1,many,TGTGCCTGGGGGGACAGGGTGTCTGGAAACACCATATATTTT,CAWGDRVSGNTIYF
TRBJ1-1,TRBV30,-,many,TGTGCCTGGACAGGGACGGTGAACACTGAAGCTTTCTTT,CAWTGTVNTEAFF
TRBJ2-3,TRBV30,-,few,TGTGCCTGGAGTGTAGTCGAGGATACGCAGTATTTT,CAWSVVEDTQYF
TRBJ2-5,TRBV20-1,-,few,TGCAGTGCTAGAACGGGGCGCGATGTGGAGACCCAGTACTTC,CSARTGRDVETQYF
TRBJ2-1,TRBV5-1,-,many,TGCGCCAGCAGCTTGGAGGGAGACTCCTACAATGAGCAGTTCTTC,CASSLEGDSYNEQFF
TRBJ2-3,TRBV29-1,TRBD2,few,TGCAGCGTTGTTGGGCGGGAGGGCACAGATACGCAGTATTTT,CSVVGREGTDTQYF
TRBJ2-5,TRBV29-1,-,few,TGCAGCGTTGATTGGCAGGTGGGGGAGACCCAGTACTTC,CSVDWQVGETQYF